This TCR beta chain was captured in a study of blood T cell repertoires in COVID-19. Sequencing was performed with immunoSEQ multiplex PCR; in TCRdb, only in-frame clones are kept and a portion is missing. The sample contains a few hundred thousand clones, around 89% of which appear only once. This CDR3 is built from 13 residues. CDR1 is MNHEY, CDR2 SVGAGI, per germline. V was pared by 7 bases and J by 2 bases, with 10 bases between. The source is a woman under 30 in a cohort exposed to, infected with or recovered from COVID-19 (not recorded which). The rearrangement joins TRBV6-5 to TRBJ2-3, with D possibly TRBD1 on 6 matching bases. Sequencing was carried out using PBMCs or T cells enriched from blood (not recorded which). CDR3: CASTPGVTDTQYF. CDR3 DNA: TGTGCCAGCACCCCAGGGGTCACAGATACGCAGTATTTT.